This T cell receptor beta chain was documented in a study of blood T cell repertoires in COVID-19. Study-wide context: COVID-19 samples, acute and convalescent, were from the United States, Italy and Spain. Sources were T cells, B-cell-depleted T cells, or PBMCs; the material itself was cDNA or gDNA.

Per the original data handling: Estimated nucleated cell counts came from reference gene primer amplification. The assay was immunoSEQ multiplex PCR, and TCRdb's table has in-frame clones only and misses some. Clone size and the V and J calls come from that table; the DNA yielded D and trimming. Altogether about 150,000 clones are present, approximately 90% being singletons, with the ten largest covering around 1.6%. The CDR3 covers 14 residues. CDR1 and CDR2 from the germline V gene are MNHEY and SVGAGI. Deletions cut 5 bases from V and 6 bases from J, with 17 bases between. Comment on this clone: Additional DNA sequences in this sample encode the identical CDR3.

The sample taken for sequencing was peripheral blood. The sequence was obtained from a human donor in a cohort sampled during active COVID-19. The V and J genes are TRBV6-5 and TRBJ2-7; D is possibly TRBD2 (5 bases). The CDR3 DNA is TGTGCCAGCAGTCCCGGCTTGCCCGGAGGCGAGCAGTACTTC. This sequence encodes CASSPGLPGGEQYF.